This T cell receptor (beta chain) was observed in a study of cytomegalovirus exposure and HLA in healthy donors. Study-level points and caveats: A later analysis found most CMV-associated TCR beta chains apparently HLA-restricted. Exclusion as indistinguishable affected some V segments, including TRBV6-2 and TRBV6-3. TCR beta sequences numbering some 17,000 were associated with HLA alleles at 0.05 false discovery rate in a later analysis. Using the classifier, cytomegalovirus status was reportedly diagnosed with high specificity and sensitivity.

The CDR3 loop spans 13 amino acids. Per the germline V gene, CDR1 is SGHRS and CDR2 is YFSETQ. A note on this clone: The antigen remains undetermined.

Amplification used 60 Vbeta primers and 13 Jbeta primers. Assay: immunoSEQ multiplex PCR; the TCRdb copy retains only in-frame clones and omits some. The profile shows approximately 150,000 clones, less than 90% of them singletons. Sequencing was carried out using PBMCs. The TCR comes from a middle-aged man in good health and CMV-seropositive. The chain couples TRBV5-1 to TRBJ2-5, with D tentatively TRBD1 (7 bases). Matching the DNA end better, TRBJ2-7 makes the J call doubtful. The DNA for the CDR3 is TGCGCCAGCAGCCAGGGGGGACCCTACGAGCAGTACTTC. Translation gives CASSQGGPYEQYF.